This is a list of T cell receptor beta chains from one sample in a study of OX40 agonist ivuxolimab in advanced cancers. Profiling relied on immunoSEQ multiplex PCR, and the TCRdb table lists in-frame clones only, not all of them. Of 55,000 to 70,000 clones detected, 85% appear once; the ten largest clones hold 3.7%. The specimen was CD4+ or CD8+ T cells sorted from blood, collected in a trial of the OX40 agonist ivuxolimab. All receptors derive from an adult with an advanced solid tumor such as melanoma, head and neck, liver or kidney cancer. The CDR3 runs from the conserved cysteine through the conserved F or W. The D gene is left open where the match is weak. Rows give clone size only sometimes, using once, few, many, or a class for an expanded clone.

once . TRBJ2-1 TRBV4-1 TGCGCCAGCAGCCAAGCCAATATGGGGCTAGCAATGGGCAATGAGCAGTTCTTC CASSQANMGLAMGNEQFF
. TRBD1 TRBJ1-2 TRBV10-3 TGTGCCATCAGACCGGGACAGGGAGACTATGGCTACACCTTC CAIRPGQGDYGYTF
. TRBD1 TRBJ1-5 TRBV6-1 TGTGGCGGACAGGGGGCCCCTCAGCGACAGCCCCAGCATTTT CGGQGAPQRQPQHF
. TRBD1 TRBJ2-5 TRBV7-8 TGTGCCAGCAGCTTAGGACAGGGGGAGACCCAGTACTTC CASSLGQGETQYF
. TRBD2 TRBJ2-5 TRBV30 TGTGCCTGGAGTCCTGCGGGAGCGAAGACCCAGTACTTC CAWSPAGAKTQYF
. . TRBJ1-5 TRBV4-1 TGCGCCAGCAGCCTCTTCAGGGGATCGTCTCAGCCCCAGCATTTT CASSLFRGSSQPQHF
. . TRBJ1-4 TRBV18 TGTGCCAGCTCACCAGGCAGAAATGAAAAACTGTTTTTT CASSPGRNEKLFF
. TRBD2 TRBJ2-2 TRBV5-1 TGCGCCAGCAGCTTGACGAGCGGGAGCACCGGGGAGCTGTTTTTT CASSLTSGSTGELFF
. . TRBJ2-1 TRBV6-5 TGTGCCAGCAGACCACACAGGAGCTCCTACAATGAGCAGTTCTTC CASRPHRSSYNEQFF
. TRBD1 TRBJ2-5 TRBV7-3 TGTGCCAGCAGCTCGACAGGGGGCCAAGAGACCCAGTACTTC CASSSTGGQETQYF
. . TRBJ1-1 TRBV19 TGTGCCATGTTCATAGGAACTGAAGCTTTCTTT CAMFIGTEAFF
. TRBD1 TRBJ2-2 TRBV15 TGTGCCACCAGCAGAGATTCGTGGGACAGGGACACCGGGGAGCTGTTTTTT CATSRDSWDRDTGELFF
. . TRBJ2-2 TRBV5-1 TGCGCCAGCAGCTTGGGTCTCTTTACTAGTCCCGGGGAGCTGTTTTTT CASSLGLFTSPGELFF
. . TRBJ2-5 TRBV7-8 TGTGCCAGCAGCCTCCTCGTCCCCCCGGGGGAGACCCAGTACTTC CASSLLVPPGETQYF
. . TRBJ2-7 TRBV25-1 TGTGCCAGCAGTGAATCTCCCCTAGAATACGAGCAGTACTTC CASSESPLEYEQYF
. . TRBJ1-2 TRBV5-6 TGTGCCAGCAGCTTGTCAGTTGGCTATGGCTACACCTTC CASSLSVGYGYTF
once . TRBJ2-3 TRBV5-6 TGTGCCAGCAGCCCCTCTCTGCGGAACACAGATACGCAGTATTTT CASSPSLRNTDTQYF
. . TRBJ2-3 TRBV5-1 TGCGCCAGCAGCTCTCTAGACAACACAGATACGCAGTATTTT CASSSLDNTDTQYF
. TRBD1 TRBJ2-7 TRBV6-5 TGTGCCAGCAGCCCCAGGGGACAGGAAGCCTACGAGCAGTACTTC CASSPRGQEAYEQYF
once . TRBJ2-7 TRBV10-2 TGCGCCAGCTACTCGATCGGGGAGACGGAATGGTACGAGCAGTACTTC CASYSIGETEWYEQYF
. . TRBJ1-5 TRBV4-2 TGTGCCAGCAGCCAAGACTGGGGAGAGAAGAGCAATCAGCCCCAGCATTTT CASSQDWGEKSNQPQHF
. TRBD1 TRBJ2-1 TRBV5-4 TGTGCCAGCAGCTCCGGGACAGACTCTAATGAGCAGTTCTTC CASSSGTDSNEQFF
. . TRBJ1-5 TRBV5-5 TGTGCCAGCAGCTTGAACAGGAACAGGCAGCCCCAGCATTTT CASSLNRNRQPQHF
. TRBD1 TRBJ2-7 TRBV11-3 TGTGCCAGCAGCCCCGGGACAGGCCCCTCCTACGAGCAGTACTTC CASSPGTGPSYEQYF
. . TRBJ1-3 TRBV6-4 TGTGCCAGCAGACCCTCCTTAGGACGAAACACCATATATTTT CASRPSLGRNTIYF
once TRBD2 TRBJ2-7 TRBV4-1 TGCGCCAGCAGCCCCCCACTAGCGGGATCCTACGAGCAGTACTTC CASSPPLAGSYEQYF
few . TRBJ1-1 TRBV6-6 TGTGCCAGCACCGACGGCAGTGACACTGAAGCTTTCTTT CASTDGSDTEAFF
. . TRBJ2-3 TRBV6-6 TGTGCCAGCAGTCTCCCCATAGCGGCTAGCACAGATACGCAGTATTTT CASSLPIAASTDTQYF
. . TRBJ2-5 TRBV5-4 TGTGCCAGCAGCCAACGAACAGGGAGTGAGACCCAGTACTTC CASSQRTGSETQYF
once TRBD1 TRBJ1-5 TRBV7-9 TGTGCCAGCAGCCCGGAGGGACAGGAAAATCAGCCCCAGCATTTT CASSPEGQENQPQHF
. TRBD1 TRBJ1-1 TRBV2 TGTGCCAGCACGGCTAGACAGGGAGTGAACACTGAAGCTTTCTTT CASTARQGVNTEAFF
few . TRBJ2-7 TRBV11-1 TGTGCCAGCAGCTTAGTGCCTTTGGACGAGCAGTACTTC CASSLVPLDEQYF
few . TRBJ1-5 TRBV28 TGTGCCAGCAGTTTATTTCCCCTGGGGGTCCAGCCCCAGCATTTT CASSLFPLGVQPQHF
. . TRBJ1-5 TRBV4-1 TGCGCCAGCAGCCAGGGTCTGCTTAATCAGCCCCAGCATTTT CASSQGLLNQPQHF
. . TRBJ1-2 TRBV7-2 TGTGCCAGCAGCTCGGCCGTTCGCTATGGCTACACCTTC CASSSAVRYGYTF
few . TRBJ1-2 TRBV9 TGTGCCAGCAGAGCAGTGGATAACTATGGCTACACCTTC CASRAVDNYGYTF
. TRBD1 TRBJ1-2 TRBV5-4 TGTGCCAGCAGCTTGGGGGGACAGGCCAACTATGGCTACACCTTC CASSLGGQANYGYTF
. . TRBJ2-1 TRBV7-9 TGTGCCAGCAGCCAAAGCGGGAATGAGCAGTTCTTC CASSQSGNEQFF
. . TRBJ2-3 TRBV6-1 TGTGCCAGCACGGGGAGAGGAGGTACGCAGTATTTT CASTGRGGTQYF
. . TRBJ2-7 TRBV7-9 TGTGCCAGCAGCTCCCGGGGGGCTGCCGAGCAGTACTTC CASSSRGAAEQYF
. TRBD2 TRBJ2-2 TRBV19 TGTGCCAGTAGTACCCATAGCGGGAGGGCCAGTGATACCGGGGAGCTGTTTTTT CASSTHSGRASDTGELFF
. . TRBJ1-5 TRBV15 TGTGCCACCAGCAAAGGCAGGGCAGGGCAGCCCCAGCATTTT CATSKGRAGQPQHF